A selection of T cell receptor beta chains follows, all from one sample in a study of T cell responses to AZD1222 COVID-19 vaccine. Generated by immunoSEQ multiplex PCR, the TCRdb table keeps only in-frame clones and is missing some. The sample has some 100,000 clones, around 89% seen once. The source was peripheral blood, collected 28 days after the second AZD1222 dose. These receptors originate from an adult who received the AZD1222 COVID-19 vaccine. CDR3s include the opening cysteine and the closing phenylalanine or tryptophan. A D gene is named only where the DNA matches it firmly.

length: 16; D: TRBD1; V: TRBV2; CDR3: CASRTGQDHSGNTIYF
length: 15; D: TRBD2; V: TRBV7-7; CDR3: CASSPGSGRPYEQYF
length: 15; D: NA; V: TRBV9; CDR3: CASSPFGGQNTEAFF
length: 13; D: TRBD1; V: TRBV4-1; CDR3: CASSRDREYIQYF
length: 15; D: NA; V: TRBV28; CDR3: CASSSTGHIYNEQFF
length: 13; D: NA; V: TRBV5-1; CDR3: CASSLDQESEQYF
length: 14; D: NA; V: TRBV7-9; CDR3: CASSPPLATDTQYF
length: 15; D: TRBD2; V: TRBV28; CDR3: CASSGLAGGSYEQYF
length: 15; D: TRBD1; V: TRBV7-9; CDR3: CASSLVGTGEDEQFF
length: 15; D: TRBD2; V: TRBV27; CDR3: CASNPGAGDTDTQYF
length: 14; D: NA; V: TRBV5-1; CDR3: CASSLGVMNTEAFF
length: 14; D: NA; V: TRBV6-5; CDR3: CASSYSILSYGYTF
length: 13; D: NA; V: TRBV9; CDR3: CASSQGQINEQFF
length: 18; D: TRBD1; V: TRBV7-9; CDR3: CASSLEGQGVRSNQPQHF
length: 17; D: TRBD1; V: TRBV19; CDR3: CASSTLTGGSSYTEAFF
length: 15; D: NA; V: TRBV4-1; CDR3: CASSQAGAENTEAFF
length: 20; D: TRBD2; V: TRBV4-3; CDR3: CASSQESGLDAPSSKNIQYF
length: 15; D: NA; V: TRBV24-1; CDR3: CATSVTSLSTDTQYF
length: 12; D: TRBD1; V: TRBV29-1; CDR3: CSVARAGGEAFF
length: 12; D: NA; V: TRBV28; CDR3: CATQESDYGYTF
length: 15; D: TRBD1; V: TRBV7-2; CDR3: CASSLYPGQGAEQFF
length: 14; D: NA; V: TRBV27; CDR3: CASSFQRGVWPQHF
length: 13; D: NA; V: TRBV5-8; CDR3: CASSLWGANEQYF
length: 14; D: NA; V: TRBV3-1/TRBV3-2; CDR3: CASSQRSMVGEAFF
length: 14; D: TRBD1; V: TRBV18; CDR3: CASSKTGVGNEQFF
length: 13; D: NA; V: TRBV14; CDR3: CASSQDQRYGYTF
length: 15; D: NA; V: TRBV27; CDR3: CASSLLSAARSPQHF
length: 14; D: NA; V: TRBV29-1; CDR3: CSVGGSSSTDTQYF
length: 11; D: NA; V: TRBV11-2; CDR3: CASSLGYGYTF
length: 16; D: TRBD2; V: TRBV19; CDR3: CASSIVPGLAGYEQYF
length: 15; D: NA; V: TRBV7-8; CDR3: CASSLRVSGANVLTF
length: 14; D: TRBD2; V: TRBV5-6; CDR3: CASSFVGLAYEQYF
length: 15; D: TRBD1; V: TRBV6-5; CDR3: CASSYWGQGATEAFF
length: 14; D: TRBD2; V: TRBV28; CDR3: CASKLAGNQETQYF
length: 17; D: NA; V: TRBV30; CDR3: CAWSARPDLKGNQPQHF
length: 17; D: NA; V: TRBV7-2; CDR3: CASSLATGGPRGTEAFF
length: 14; D: NA; V: TRBV5-1; CDR3: CASSLGHSAREQYF
length: 12; D: NA; V: TRBV5-1; CDR3: CASSLALETQYF